This note documents a single TCR beta chain sequence. This record belongs to a study of blood T cell repertoires in COVID-19. Overall study: The United States, Italy and Spain were the sources of the acute and convalescent COVID-19 samples. The analysed material was cDNA or gDNA that came from T cells, B-cell-depleted T cells, or PBMCs.

Methods used by the authors: Amplification of reference gene primers provided the estimated nucleated cell counts. Generated by immunoSEQ multiplex PCR, the TCRdb table keeps only in-frame clones and is missing some. Clone size and the V and J calls come from that table; the DNA yielded D and trimming. The sample gives 250,000 to 300,000 clones, roughly 90% of which show up once; around 12% is in the top ten. This sequence originates from a woman aged 55-70 years with acute or convalescent COVID-19. The material sequenced was peripheral blood.

CDR3 bases: TGTGCCAGCAGTGCCTGGGACTCCGGGGTGGGATACGAGCAGTACTTC. It encodes CASSAWDSGVGYEQYF. The chain has TRBV28 and TRBJ2-7, with D possibly matching TRBD2 (6 bases). From germline, CDR1 is MDHEN and CDR2 SYDVKM. Between the trimmed V and J ends, which lost 5 bases and 4 bases, there was a span of 21 bases. The CDR3 loop spans 16 amino acids.